The rows below give T cell receptor beta chains drawn from one sample of a study of cytomegalovirus exposure and HLA in healthy donors. TCRdb keeps only in-frame clones here, not all; method: immunoSEQ multiplex PCR. This table has approximately 150,000 clones, 79% appearing once. Source material: PBMCs. Receptor source: a man over 45 in good health and CMV-seropositive. Both conserved end residues are part of each CDR3. The D gene is left open where the match is weak. Clone size is stated in some rows and not others, as once, few, many or a class when expanded.

TRBD2,TRBV7-8,TRBJ2-1,NA,TGTGCCAGCAGCCCCCGGACTAGCGGGAGTACGGATGAGCAGTTCTTC,CASSPRTSGSTDEQFF
TRBD1,TRBV19,TRBJ1-1,NA,TGTGCCAGTAGCGCCGGGACAGGGACCACTGAAGCTTTCTTT,CASSAGTGTTEAFF
NA,TRBV27,TRBJ2-1,NA,TGTGCCAGCCGACAGTCTAACTACAATGAGCAGTTCTTC,CASRQSNYNEQFF
TRBD2,TRBV15,TRBJ2-5,NA,TGTGCCACCAGCAGAAGACTAGCGGACCAAGAGACCCAGTACTTC,CATSRRLADQETQYF
TRBD2,TRBV9,TRBJ2-7,NA,TGTGCCAGCAGCGTAGAAACTAGCGGGCTCAACGAGCAGTACTTC,CASSVETSGLNEQYF
TRBD2,TRBV19,TRBJ2-3,NA,TGTGCCAGTAGTAAAGACGGACTAGCGGGAGCAGATACGCAGTATTTT,CASSKDGLAGADTQYF
NA,TRBV30,TRBJ2-5,NA,TGTGCCTGGAGAGCGAGCGGAGCCCAAGAGACCCAGTACTTC,CAWRASGAQETQYF
NA,TRBV21-1,TRBJ1-2,NA,TGTGCCAGCAGCAAGAGGGACAGGACGAAGAAGAACTATGGCTACACCTTC,CASSKRDRTKKNYGYTF
NA,TRBV29-1,TRBJ1-5,NA,TGCAGCGTCACGGAGAACCTCAATCAGCCCCAGCATTTT,CSVTENLNQPQHF
NA,TRBV10-2,TRBJ2-2,NA,TGCGCCAGCAGTGAGTCGAGGAGCGGACCGGGCACCGGGGAGCTGTTTTTT,CASSESRSGPGTGELFF
NA,TRBV5-5,TRBJ2-2,few,TGTGCCAGCAAACCGCGCGGGTTTGAGACCGGGGAGCTGTTTTTT,CASKPRGFETGELFF
NA,TRBV28,TRBJ1-2,NA,TGTGCCAGCAGTGGCGGGGGTTTCAGGACAGAGTCGTCTGGCTACACCTTC,CASSGGGFRTESSGYTF
NA,TRBV6-5,TRBJ1-3,NA,TGTGCCAGCAGACAAGGGGGGGATAGAAACACCATATATTTT,CASRQGGDRNTIYF
TRBD1,TRBV4-1,TRBJ1-2,few,TGCGCCAGCAGCCCACCGGGACAGTCCTATGGCTACACCTTC,CASSPPGQSYGYTF
TRBD1,TRBV18,TRBJ1-6,NA,TGTGCCAGCTCACCACTGGGGACAGGGGATAATTCACCCCTCCACTTT,CASSPLGTGDNSPLHF
NA,TRBV7-9,TRBJ1-5,NA,TGTTCCAGCAGCCAAACAGATAGCAATCAGCCCCAGCATTTT,CSSSQTDSNQPQHF
NA,TRBV18,TRBJ2-6,NA,TGTGCCAGCTCACAACAGGGCTCTGGGGCCAACGTCCTGACTTTC,CASSQQGSGANVLTF
NA,TRBV25-1,TRBJ1-1,NA,TGTGCCAGCAGTCATGGAGGGGGGGACACTGAAGCTTTCTTT,CASSHGGGDTEAFF
NA,TRBV5-6,TRBJ1-5,NA,TGTGCCAGCAGCTTGGCGATTGCAGGGGCAAATCAGCCCCAGCATTTT,CASSLAIAGANQPQHF
TRBD2,TRBV27,TRBJ2-3,once,TGTGCCACCAGACTAGCGGGCGATGGGAACACAGATACGCAGTATTTT,CATRLAGDGNTDTQYF
TRBD1,TRBV28,TRBJ2-7,once,TGTGCCAGCAGTGCTTCCGGGACAGCCTACGAGCAGTACTTC,CASSASGTAYEQYF
TRBD2,TRBV28,TRBJ2-7,NA,TGTGCCAGCAGTTCGCTAGCGGGAGGAGGCTACGAGCAGTACTTC,CASSSLAGGGYEQYF
NA,TRBV6-1,TRBJ2-2,many,TGTGCCAGCAGTGAACAGGCAGCTAACACCGGGGAGCTGTTTTTT,CASSEQAANTGELFF
NA,TRBV5-5,TRBJ1-5,NA,TGTGCCAGCAGCTTGGGCTATAGCAATCAGCCCCAGCATTTT,CASSLGYSNQPQHF
NA,TRBV5-1,TRBJ2-3,few,TGCGCCAGCAGCCCGCAGGGGTCCCGGGATACGCAGTATTTT,CASSPQGSRDTQYF
NA,TRBV10-3,TRBJ2-1,NA,TGTGCCACCCAAATGCAGGGCGTCTCCTACAATGAGCAGTTCTTC,CATQMQGVSYNEQFF
TRBD2,TRBV12-5,TRBJ2-1,NA,TGTGCTAGTGCGCTAGCGGGGACCTACAATGAGCAGTTCTTC,CASALAGTYNEQFF
NA,TRBV6-5,TRBJ2-1,once,TGTGCCAGCAGTTACATGACTACCCGAGCGTACAATGAGCAGTTCTTC,CASSYMTTRAYNEQFF
NA,TRBV7-9,TRBJ1-3,few,TGTGCCAGCAGCTTAGGAGACAGTGCGGACACCATATATTTT,CASSLGDSADTIYF
NA,TRBV6-1,TRBJ2-5,NA,TGTGCCAGCAGTCGGGATTACCAAGAGACCCAGTACTTC,CASSRDYQETQYF
TRBD1,TRBV5-1,TRBJ2-7,NA,TGCGCCAGCAGCACCGGGACAGGGGCGGTCGAGCAGTACTTC,CASSTGTGAVEQYF
NA,TRBV28,TRBJ2-3,NA,TGTGCCAGCACTATAGTCGGGACAGATACGCAGTATTTT,CASTIVGTDTQYF
TRBD2,TRBV7-9,TRBJ2-1,once,TGTGCCAGCAGCCCCCACCTAGCGGGAGGTGCCCCGGAGCAGTTCTTC,CASSPHLAGGAPEQFF
TRBD2,TRBV18,TRBJ2-7,NA,TGTGCCAGCTCTCGCGGGACTAGCGGGACTTCACGCGGGCAGTACTTC,CASSRGTSGTSRGQYF
NA,TRBV18,TRBJ2-1,NA,TGTGCCAGCTCACCGATGGCGGGACGCTCCTACAATGAGCAGTTCTTC,CASSPMAGRSYNEQFF
TRBD1,TRBV28,TRBJ1-2,NA,TGTGCCAGCAGTCACCGGGACAGCCAATTCTACTATGGCTACACCTTC,CASSHRDSQFYYGYTF
TRBD1,TRBV5-1,TRBJ2-5,NA,TGCGCCAGCAGCTCAAGAACTTCGGGACAGCAAGAGACCCAGTACTTC,CASSSRTSGQQETQYF
TRBD2,TRBV7-8,TRBJ2-7,NA,TGTGCCAGCAGCCAGAGTTTAAGCGGGAGGACTGTCTCCTACGAGCAGTACTTC,CASSQSLSGRTVSYEQYF
NA,TRBV6-1,TRBJ2-7,NA,TGTGCCAGCAGGGAACTACAGGGACCCTTCGAGCAGTACTTC,CASRELQGPFEQYF
NA,TRBV5-8,TRBJ2-5,NA,TGTGCCAGCAGCTTGGCGGCAGGTCAAGAGACCCAGTACTTC,CASSLAAGQETQYF